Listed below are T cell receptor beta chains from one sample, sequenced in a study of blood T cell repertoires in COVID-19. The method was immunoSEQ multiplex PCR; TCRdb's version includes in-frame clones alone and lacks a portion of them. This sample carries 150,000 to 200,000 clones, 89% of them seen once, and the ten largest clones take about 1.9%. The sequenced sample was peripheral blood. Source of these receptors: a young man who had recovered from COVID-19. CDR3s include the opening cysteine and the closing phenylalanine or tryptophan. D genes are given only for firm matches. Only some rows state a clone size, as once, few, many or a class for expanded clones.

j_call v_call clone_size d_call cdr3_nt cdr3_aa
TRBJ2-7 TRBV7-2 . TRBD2 TGTGCCAGCAGCTCGCGACTAGCGGGAGGTGAAGCGTACGAGCAGTACTTC CASSSRLAGGEAYEQYF
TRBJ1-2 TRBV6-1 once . TGTGCCAGCAGTGAAGACGTAGGGGGTGGCTACACCTTC CASSEDVGGGYTF
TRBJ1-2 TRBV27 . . TGTGCCAGCAGTTTATCTCGGCAGCCGCGGTTATATGGCTACACCTTC CASSLSRQPRLYGYTF
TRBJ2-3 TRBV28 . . TGTGCCAGCAGTGCCCTCGGGGGGCTTAGCACAGATACGCAGTATTTT CASSALGGLSTDTQYF
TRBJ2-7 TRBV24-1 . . TGTGCCACCAGTGAGGCAGGCCTCCGGGGGAAGCAGTACTTC CATSEAGLRGKQYF
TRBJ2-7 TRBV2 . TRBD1 TGTGCCAGCAGACGACAGGGAAAGGAAAAAGGGTACTTC CASRRQGKEKGYF
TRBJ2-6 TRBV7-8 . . TGTGCCAGCAGCTTACGGGGATCCTTTAGCTCTGGGGCCAACGTCCTGACTTTC CASSLRGSFSSGANVLTF
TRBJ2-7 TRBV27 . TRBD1 TGTGCCAGCAGTTTAGGGACAGGGTACGAGCAGTACTTC CASSLGTGYEQYF
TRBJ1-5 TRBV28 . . TGTGCCAGCAGTGAGGGACAAAGCAACCAGCCCCAGCATTTT CASSEGQSNQPQHF
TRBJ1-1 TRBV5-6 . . TGTGCCAGCAGCCTGAGACTCGGGACAAAGAACACTGAAGCTTTCTTT CASSLRLGTKNTEAFF
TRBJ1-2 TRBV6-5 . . TGTGCCAGCAGTAACAGGGAGGGGTTCTATGGCTACACCTTC CASSNREGFYGYTF
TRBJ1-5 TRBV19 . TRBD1 TGTGCCAGTAAGGGACAGAGTAATCAGCCCCAGCATTTT CASKGQSNQPQHF
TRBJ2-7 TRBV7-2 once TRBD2 TGTGCCAGCAGCAAAGGGACTAGCGCGACCTACGAGCAGTACTTC CASSKGTSATYEQYF